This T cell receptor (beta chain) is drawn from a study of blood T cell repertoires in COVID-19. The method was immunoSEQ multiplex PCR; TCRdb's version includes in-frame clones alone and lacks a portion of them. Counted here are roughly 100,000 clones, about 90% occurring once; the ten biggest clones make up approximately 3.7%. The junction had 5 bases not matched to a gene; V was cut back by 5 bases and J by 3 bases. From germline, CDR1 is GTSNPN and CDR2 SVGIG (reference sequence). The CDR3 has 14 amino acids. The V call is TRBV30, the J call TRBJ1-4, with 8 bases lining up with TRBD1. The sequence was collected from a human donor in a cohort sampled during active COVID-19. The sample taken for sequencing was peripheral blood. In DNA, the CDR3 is TGTGCCTGGTACGGACAGGGATCTAATGAAAAACTGTTTTTT. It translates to CAWYGQGSNEKLFF.